Each of the 18 T cell receptor beta chains below was sequenced from the same sample in a study of blood T cell repertoires in COVID-19. Profiled with immunoSEQ multiplex PCR; TCRdb holds only in-frame clones, not every one. The data contain approximately 100,000 clones, 80% to 90% of them singletons. The sample consisted of peripheral blood. These receptors were taken from a human donor in a cohort sampled during active COVID-19.

The chain combines TRBV6-2 or TRBV6-3 with TRBJ1-3, with D tentatively TRBD1 (5 bases). V was cut by 5 bases and J by 0 bases, with 11 bases left in between. Germline V gives CDR1 MNHEY, CDR2 SVGEGT. There are 15 residues in the CDR3. CDR3 DNA sequence: TGTGCCAGCAGTACAGGCCAAAGCTCTGGAAACACCATATATTTT. Its protein is CASSTGQSSGNTIYF.

The V call is TRBV7-3, the J call TRBJ2-1; 11 bases align to TRBD2. With 4 bases clipped from V and 7 bases from J, the junction kept 3 bases outside the gene matches. Germline V gene data show CDR1 as SGHTA and CDR2 as FQGTGA. The CDR3 loop spans 14 amino acids. The CDR3 sequence is CASSSRTSGNEQFF. The CDR3, as DNA: TGTGCCAGCAGCTCGCGGACTAGCGGGAATGAGCAGTTCTTC.

This clone occurred once. The rearrangement joins TRBV12-3 or TRBV12-4 to TRBJ1-1, with D hard to call. V lost 4 bases to trimming and J lost 8 bases, with 14 bases between them. This CDR3 comprises 13 residues. CDR3 nucleotides: TGTGCCAGCAGTTCGTCTGCCGGAGGGGAAGCTTTCTTT. It specifies CASSSSAGGEAFF.

The genes are TRBV6-5 and TRBJ2-3, with 9 bases identical to TRBD2. Germline assignment: CDR1 MNHEY and CDR2 SVGAGI. The CDR3 covers 15 residues. The DNA for the CDR3 is TGTGCGGGGGCTAGCGGGGCGCTGAGCACAGATACGCAGTATTTT. Protein sequence: CAGASGALSTDTQYF.

Of note for this clone: Other DNA sequences in this sample translate to the same CDR3. The chain carries TRBV5-1 and TRBJ2-1, with a possible D match to TRBD1 (5 bases). Trimming took off 4 bases at V and 3 bases at J, with 8 bases between the two ends. Germline lookup yields CDR1 SGHRS and CDR2 YFSETQ. This CDR3 is built from 13 residues. CDR3 nucleotide sequence: TGCGCCAGCAGCCTGGACAACTACAATGAGCAGTTCTTC. It encodes CASSLDNYNEQFF.

This clone was found a few times. This chain joins TRBV28 and TRBJ1-2; 8 bases match TRBD1. The CDR3 loop spans 15 amino acids. The germline gives CDR1 MDHEN, CDR2 SYDVKM. Losses at the gene ends were 5 bases for V and 4 bases for J; bases not matched to a gene: 9. CDR3 loop: CASSPPTGVGYGYTF. DNA for the CDR3: TGTGCCAGCAGTCCCCCGACAGGGGTCGGCTATGGCTACACCTTC.

The V gene is TRBV10-1, the J gene TRBJ2-3; 10 bases agree with TRBD2. The CDR3 length is 15 residues. The V gene end was trimmed by 3 bases and the J gene end by 5 bases; junction bases not matched to a gene: 5. From germline, CDR1 is WNHNN and CDR2 SYGVQD (reference sequence). CDR3 residues: CASSEAGGPRDTQYF. CDR3 nucleotides: TGCGCCAGCAGTGAAGCGGGAGGGCCTAGAGATACGCAGTATTTT.

J is TRBJ1-3 and V is TRBV7-9; D is undetermined. Between the trimmed V and J ends, which lost 1 base and 1 base, there was a span of 8 bases. The CDR3 covers 15 residues. Germline V CDR1 and CDR2: SEHNR, FQNEAQ (reference sequence). The CDR3 DNA sequence: TGTGCCAGCAGCTTAGTAGGAGGGTCTGGAAACACCATATATTTT. Translation gives CASSLVGGSGNTIYF. Full variable domain (remainder filled in from reference TRBV7-9 and TRBJ1-3): DTGVSQNPRHKITKRGQNVTFRCDPISEHNRLYWYRQTLGQGPEFLTYFQNEAQLEKSRLLSDRFSAERPKGSFSTLEIQRTEQGDSAMYLCASSLVGGSGNTIYFGEGSWLTVV.

The chain couples TRBV5-5 to TRBJ2-5, with D perhaps matching TRBD2 (6 bases). CDR1 and CDR2 (germline): SGHKS, YYEKEE (reference sequence). Trimming shortened V by 2 bases and J by 1 base, and 18 bases separated the two germline ends. The CDR3 length is 17 residues. The CDR3 loop reads CASSFRDSGDLQETQYF. CDR3 bases: TGTGCCAGCAGCTTCCGTGATTCGGGGGACCTCCAAGAGACCCAGTACTTC.

The rearrangement joins TRBV27 to TRBJ2-2; 8 positions match TRBD1. This CDR3 spans 17 amino acids. CDR1 is MNHEY, CDR2 SMNVEV, per germline (reference sequence). V trimming: 8 bases; J trimming: 4 bases; junction bases outside the gene matches: 15. The DNA for the CDR3 is TGTGCCAGCCAACCGTATGCCGGGACAGGAATCACCGGGGAGCTGTTTTTT. This gives the protein CASQPYAGTGITGELFF.

The gene calls are TRBV18 and TRBJ2-7; the D gene is possibly TRBD2 (6 bases). V lost 0 bases to trimming and J lost 5 bases, with 14 bases between them. The CDR3 covers 15 residues. Per germline, CDR1 KGHSH and CDR2 LQKENI. The CDR3 DNA reads TGTGCCAGCTCACCACCGGGCGGGATGTCTAACGAGCAGTACTTC. Amino acid sequence: CASSPPGGMSNEQYF.

The V call is TRBV4-2, the J call TRBJ1-5, with no clear D. V was trimmed by 2 bases and J by 4 bases, leaving 6 bases between them. Germline CDR1 LGHNA, CDR2 YNFKEQ. This CDR3 comprises 13 residues. For the CDR3, the DNA is TGTGCCAGCAGCCAATCGAGAAATCAGCCCCAGCATTTT. It is translated as CASSQSRNQPQHF.

The chain employs TRBV4-3 and TRBJ2-7; 8 bases agree with TRBD1. The CDR3 loop spans 14 amino acids. V lost 1 base and J lost 3; bases outside the gene matches: 2. Germline CDR1 reads LGHNA; CDR2 reads YSLEER. The CDR3: CASSQGTGFYEQYF. CDR3 in DNA: TGCGCCAGCAGCCAAGGGACAGGGTTCTACGAGCAGTACTTC.

This clone was observed a single time. The chain recombines TRBV27 with TRBJ2-7; weak D call: TRBD1 (5 bases). Per the germline V gene, CDR1 is MNHEY and CDR2 is SMNVEV (reference sequence). This CDR3 comprises 13 residues. Trimming shortened V by 4 bases and J by 7 bases, and 14 bases separated the two germline ends. The CDR3 protein is CASSSPNHREQYF. The CDR3 DNA follows: TGTGCCAGCAGTTCACCCAACCACAGGGAGCAGTACTTC.

Of note for this clone: Germline and junction disagree at one end, which may indicate a read error. The CDR3 nucleotides are TGTGCCAGCAGTAGGGACAGCAGTCAGCCCCAGCATTTT. Its translation: CASSRDSSQPQHF. The chain employs TRBV7-2 and TRBJ1-5; 7 bases align to TRBD1. Germline values: CDR1 SGHTA, CDR2 FQGNSA. The CDR3 runs to 13 residues.

The chain carries TRBV28 and TRBJ2-5, with a weak D call TRBD2 (5 bases). V lost 7 bases and J lost 2, with 11 bases in between. Germline V gene data show CDR1 as MDHEN and CDR2 as SYDVKM. This CDR3 is 13 amino acids long. This CDR3 is CASTSSGQETQYF. The DNA for the CDR3 is TGTGCCAGCACCTCATCGGGGCAAGAGACCCAGTACTTC.

This sequence joins TRBV10-3 and TRBJ1-5; D is perhaps TRBD1 (5 bases). Trimming pared 6 bases from V and 0 bases from J, leaving 9 bases between. The CDR3 spans 14 residues. CDR1 and CDR2 from the germline V gene are ENHRY and SYGVKD. In nucleotides, the CDR3 is TGTGCCATCAGCCCTCAGGGTAGCAATCAGCCCCAGCATTTT. Protein product: CAISPQGSNQPQHF.

The chain has TRBV2 and TRBJ2-7; 12 bases fit TRBD2. From germline, CDR1 is SNHLY and CDR2 FYNNEI. V lost 5 bases, J lost 9 bases, and 14 bases stayed unmatched. CDR3 length: 16 residues. In DNA, the CDR3 is TGTGCCAGCAGTATTTACAGTGGACTAGCGGGGACGGTGCAGTACTTC. Translating gives CASSIYSGLAGTVQYF.